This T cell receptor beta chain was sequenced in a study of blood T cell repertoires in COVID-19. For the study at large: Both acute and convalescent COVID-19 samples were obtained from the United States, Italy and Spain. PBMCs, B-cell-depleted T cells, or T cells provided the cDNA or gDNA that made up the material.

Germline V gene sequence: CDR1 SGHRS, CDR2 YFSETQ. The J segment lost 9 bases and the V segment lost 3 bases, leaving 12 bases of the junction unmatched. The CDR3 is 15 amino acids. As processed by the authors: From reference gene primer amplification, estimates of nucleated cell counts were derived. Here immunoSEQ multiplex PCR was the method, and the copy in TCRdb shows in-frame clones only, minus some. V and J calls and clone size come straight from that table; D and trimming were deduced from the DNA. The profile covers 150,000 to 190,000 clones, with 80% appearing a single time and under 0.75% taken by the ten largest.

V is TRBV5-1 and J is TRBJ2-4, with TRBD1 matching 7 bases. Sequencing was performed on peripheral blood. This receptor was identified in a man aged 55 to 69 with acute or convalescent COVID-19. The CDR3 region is CASSWSDRSSGIQYF. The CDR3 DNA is TGCGCCAGCAGCTGGTCGGACAGGAGCTCGGGCATTCAGTACTTC.